The present entry profiles one T cell receptor (beta chain) with its context. Its matching antigen is unknown. The repertoire was sequenced with immunoSEQ multiplex PCR; TCRdb's copy has only in-frame clones and lacks some. The table includes some 260,000 clones, roughly 88% detected once. CDR1 is LGHNA and CDR2 is YSLEER in the germline V gene. The CDR3 loop spans 13 amino acids. The V end was cut by 9 bases, the J end by 5 bases, with 16 bases between. This sample stems from a study of cytomegalovirus exposure and HLA in healthy donors. Notes on the study in general: In a later analysis, first-cohort TCR clusters were found to tend to co-occur in the 130 or so validation repertoires.

The TCR originated in a woman under 40 in good health and CMV-seronegative. Sequenced sample: PBMCs. The chain joins TRBV4-3 to TRBJ2-5; perhaps D is TRBD1 or TRBD2 (7 bases each). The CDR3 protein is CARWEGARETQYF. As DNA, the CDR3 is TGCGCCAGGTGGGAGGGGGCGCGGGAGACCCAGTACTTC.